This TCR beta chain came from a study of T-cell reconstitution after alpha-beta-depleted transplantation in children (dated by TCRdb to about 2016). For context, the study as a whole: The study quantitatively tracked T-cell immune reconstitution after TCRalphabeta/CD19-depleted allogeneic hematopoietic cell transplantation in children using TCR repertoire profiling.

This clonotype turned up a few times. Its recognized antigen is unknown. It has no much larger one-base neighbor in the sample; base qualities were not kept. The intended sense of this specimen's treatment or condition label: allogeneic hematopoietic cell transplantation with graft depleted of TCRalphabeta T cells and CD19 B cells. The transplant recipients were children given TCRalphabeta/CD19-depleted allogeneic hematopoietic cell grafts. Broad study findings and their caveats: In some patients, the high TCRbeta diversity seen at day 60 was put down to recipient T cells and intrathymic progenitors that had survived conditioning. Over the following months the frequencies of hyperexpanded clones went down, and after one year T-cell counts and TCRbeta diversity were mostly credited to newly produced T cells. The apparently early recovery of alphabetaT-cell counts about two months after transplant reportedly depended on only several hundred rapidly expanded clones that came from non-depleted graft cells.

To prepare the library, PCR was applied. Sequencing used an Illumina HiSeq 2500. To normalize quantification of the TCRbeta repertoire, the TCR libraries were built with molecular barcoding that relied on unique molecular identifiers. The public reads were quality trimmed at Q25 with fastp and then assembled into clones with MiXCR by TCRdb, keeping productive beta chains. Entries that share a CDR3 protein sequence are merged under the most common genes and DNA. The table for this sample lists some 830,000 distinct CDR3 sequences; around 17% of them were counted only once. In total, the top ten clones hold roughly 4.8% of the sample. The CDR3 measures 16 amino acids from cysteine to phenylalanine. Only the CDR3 portion is preserved as DNA: 48 bases, with reading frame beginning at the first base. V loses 0 bases, J loses 4 bases, and the germline ends lie 14 bases apart. The germline V gene specifies LGHNT as CDR1 and FRNRAP as CDR2.

Recombination connected TRBV12-5 to TRBJ2-3, with the D gene call left open. The origin of this receptor is a male patient younger than 18 who had a stem cell transplant for acute lymphoblastic leukemia, so the T cells may come from the graft donor. This sample comprised PBMCs, mostly from graft donor cells, obtained 360 days after TCRalphabeta/CD19-depleted stem cell transplant. The sequenced DNA: TGTGCTAGTGGTTTGGTATATGCGCAGGCTCCAGATACGCAGTATTTT. This translates into CASGLVYAQAPDTQYF.